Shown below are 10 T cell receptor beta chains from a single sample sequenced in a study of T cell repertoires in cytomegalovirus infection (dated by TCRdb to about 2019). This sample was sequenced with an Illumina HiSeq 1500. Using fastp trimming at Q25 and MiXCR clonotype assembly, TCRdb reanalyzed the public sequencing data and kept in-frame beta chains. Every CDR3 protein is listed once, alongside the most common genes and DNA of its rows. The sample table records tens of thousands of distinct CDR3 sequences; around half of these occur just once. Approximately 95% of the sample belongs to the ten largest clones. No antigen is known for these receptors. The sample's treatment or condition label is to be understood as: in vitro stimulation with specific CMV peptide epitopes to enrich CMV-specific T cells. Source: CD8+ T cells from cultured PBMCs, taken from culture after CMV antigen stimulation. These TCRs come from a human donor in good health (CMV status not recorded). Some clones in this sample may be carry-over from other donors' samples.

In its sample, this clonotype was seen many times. The CDR3 bases are TGTGCCAGCACCCTAGGACAGGCCAGCTCCTACAATGAGCAGTTCTTC. Amino acid sequence: CASTLGQASSYNEQFF. V is TRBV7-6 and J is TRBJ2-1; 7 bases match TRBD1. This CDR3 comprises 16 residues. V shed 7 bases and J 0 bases; nucleotides not matched to a gene: 9. Germline CDR1 reads SGHVS; CDR2 reads FNYEAQ.

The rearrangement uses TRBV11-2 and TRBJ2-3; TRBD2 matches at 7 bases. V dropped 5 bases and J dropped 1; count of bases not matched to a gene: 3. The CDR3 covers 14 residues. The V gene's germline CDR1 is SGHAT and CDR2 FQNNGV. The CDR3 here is CASSSRGGTDTQYF. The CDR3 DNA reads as TGTGCCAGCAGCAGTCGGGGGGGCACAGATACGCAGTATTTT.

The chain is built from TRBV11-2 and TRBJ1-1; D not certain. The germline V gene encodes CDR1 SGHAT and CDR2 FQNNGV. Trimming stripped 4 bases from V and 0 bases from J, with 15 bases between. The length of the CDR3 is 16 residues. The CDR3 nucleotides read TGTGCCAGCAGCTCTTATAGATTACAGATGAACACTGAAGCTTTCTTT. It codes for CASSSYRLQMNTEAFF.

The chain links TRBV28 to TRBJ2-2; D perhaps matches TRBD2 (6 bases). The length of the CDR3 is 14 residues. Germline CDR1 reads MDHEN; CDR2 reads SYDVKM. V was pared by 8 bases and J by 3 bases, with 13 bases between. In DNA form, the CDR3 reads TGTGCCAGCGGAGCGGGCCGGGACACCGGGGAGCTGTTTTTT. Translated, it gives CASGAGRDTGELFF.

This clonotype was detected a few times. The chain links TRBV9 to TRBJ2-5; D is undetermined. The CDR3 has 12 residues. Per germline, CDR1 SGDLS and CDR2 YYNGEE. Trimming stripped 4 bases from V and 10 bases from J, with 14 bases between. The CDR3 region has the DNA TGTGCCAGCAGCCTCACGCCTAGACTCCAGTACTTC. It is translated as CASSLTPRLQYF.

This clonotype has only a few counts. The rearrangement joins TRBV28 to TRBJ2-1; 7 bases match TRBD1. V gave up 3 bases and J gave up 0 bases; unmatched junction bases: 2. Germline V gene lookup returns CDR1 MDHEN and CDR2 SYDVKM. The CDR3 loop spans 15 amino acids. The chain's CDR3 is CASSLGQSSYNEQFF. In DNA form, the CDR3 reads TGTGCCAGCAGTTTGGGACAGAGCTCCTACAATGAGCAGTTCTTC.

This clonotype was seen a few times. CDR3 amino acids: CASSNTPGQSQETQYF. The CDR3 nucleotides read TGTGCCAGCAGCAATACTCCGGGACAATCACAAGAGACCCAGTACTTC. The V call is TRBV7-2, the J call TRBJ2-5; weak D call: TRBD1 (6 bases). The CDR3 runs to 16 residues. Germline V gene data show CDR1 as SGHTA and CDR2 as FQGNSA. V was trimmed by 5 bases and J by 2 bases, leaving 18 bases between them. The full variable domain, in which reference TRBV7-2 and TRBJ2-5 provide the parts outside the CDR3, is GAGVSQSPSNKVTEKGKDVELRCDPISGHTALYWYRQSLGQGLEFLIYFQGNSAPDKSGLPSDRFSAERTGGSVSTLTIQRTQQEDSAVYLCASSNTPGQSQETQYFGPGTRLLVL.

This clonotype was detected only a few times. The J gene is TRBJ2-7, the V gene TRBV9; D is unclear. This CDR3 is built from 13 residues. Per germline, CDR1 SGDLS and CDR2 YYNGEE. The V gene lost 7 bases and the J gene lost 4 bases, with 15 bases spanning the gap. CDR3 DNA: TGTGCCAGCGGTGGGAACTCCCTATACGAGCAGTACTTC. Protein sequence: CASGGNSLYEQYF.

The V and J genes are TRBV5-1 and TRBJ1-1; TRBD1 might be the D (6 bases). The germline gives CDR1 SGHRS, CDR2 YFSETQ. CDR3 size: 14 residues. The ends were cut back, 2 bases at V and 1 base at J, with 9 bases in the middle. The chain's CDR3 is CASSFLDRNTEAFF. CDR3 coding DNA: TGCGCCAGCAGCTTTCTGGACAGGAACACTGAAGCTTTCTTT.

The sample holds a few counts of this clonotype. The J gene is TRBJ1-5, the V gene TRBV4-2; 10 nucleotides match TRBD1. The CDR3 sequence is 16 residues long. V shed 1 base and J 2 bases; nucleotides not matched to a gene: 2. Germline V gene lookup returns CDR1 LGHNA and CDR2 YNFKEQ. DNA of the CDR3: TGTGCCAGCAGCCAAGGGGGGACAGGGGGCAATCAGCCCCAGCATTTT. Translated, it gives CASSQGGTGGNQPQHF.